The clone carrying this T cell receptor (beta chain) was counted many times. In germline, CDR1 is DFQATT, CDR2 SNEGSKA (reference sequence). This CDR3 region has 12 residues. Trimming cost V 6 bases and J 2 bases, with 10 bases left between them. Patients underwent thyroid surgery, and none had received any treatment before it. These data are taken from a study of metastatic and nonmetastatic thyroid tumors. Whole-study context: The authors compared repertoires across blood and tumor or nodule tissue from malignant and benign thyroid patients.

Via MiXCR, TCRdb re-called the PCR reads. The table includes under 100,000 clones, around 9.2% detected once. This clonotype originated in a female donor with papillary thyroid cancer or a benign thyroid nodule (not recorded which). Some clones in this sample may be carry-over from other donors' samples. Sequences were obtained from blood. The chain combines TRBV20-1 with TRBJ2-5, with D tentatively TRBD1 or TRBD2 (5 bases each). The CDR3 here is CSAGETQETQYF. The CDR3 nucleotides read TGCAGTGCGGGGGAGACACAAGAGACCCAGTACTTC.